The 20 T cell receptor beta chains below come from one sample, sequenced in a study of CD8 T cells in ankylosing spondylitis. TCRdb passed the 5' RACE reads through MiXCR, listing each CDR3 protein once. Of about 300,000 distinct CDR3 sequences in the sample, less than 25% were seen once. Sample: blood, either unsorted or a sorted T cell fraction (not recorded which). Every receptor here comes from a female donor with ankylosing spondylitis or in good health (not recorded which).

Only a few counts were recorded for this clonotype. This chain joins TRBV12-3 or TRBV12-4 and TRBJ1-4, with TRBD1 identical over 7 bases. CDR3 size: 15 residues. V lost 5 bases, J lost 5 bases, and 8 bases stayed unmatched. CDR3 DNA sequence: TGTGCCAGCAGTCTACTCGGGACAGTGAATGAAAAACTGTTTTTT. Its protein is CASSLLGTVNEKLFF.

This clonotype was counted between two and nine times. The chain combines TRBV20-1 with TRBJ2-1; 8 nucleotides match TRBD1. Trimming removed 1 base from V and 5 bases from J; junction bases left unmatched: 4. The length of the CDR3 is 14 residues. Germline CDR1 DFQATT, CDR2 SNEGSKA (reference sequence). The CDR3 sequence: CSARGTGRHNEQFF. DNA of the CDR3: TGCAGTGCTAGAGGGACAGGGAGACACAATGAGCAGTTCTTC.

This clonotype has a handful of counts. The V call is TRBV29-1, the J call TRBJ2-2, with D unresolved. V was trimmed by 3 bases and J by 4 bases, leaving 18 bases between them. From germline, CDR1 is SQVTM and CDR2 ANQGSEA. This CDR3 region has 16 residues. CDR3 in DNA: TGCAGCGTTGAGGGTGAAGCAGGAATCCGCACCGGGGAGCTGTTTTTT. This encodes CSVEGEAGIRTGELFF.

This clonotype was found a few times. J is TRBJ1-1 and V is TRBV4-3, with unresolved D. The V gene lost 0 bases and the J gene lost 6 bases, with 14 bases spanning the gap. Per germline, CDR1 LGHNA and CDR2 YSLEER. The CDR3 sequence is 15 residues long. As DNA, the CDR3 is TGCGCCAGCAGCCAAGATTTAACGAAAATTGCTGAAGCTTTCTTT. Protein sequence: CASSQDLTKIAEAFF.

CDR3 protein: CASSMQYAVELFF. The CDR3 DNA reads as TGTGCCAGTAGTATGCAGTACGCCGTGGAGCTGTTTTTT. The rearrangement joins TRBV19 to TRBJ2-2; D gene uncertain. CDR3 length: 13 amino acids. The germline V gene encodes CDR1 LNHDA and CDR2 SQIVND (reference sequence). Between the trimmed V and J ends, which lost 3 bases and 10 bases, there was a span of 12 bases.

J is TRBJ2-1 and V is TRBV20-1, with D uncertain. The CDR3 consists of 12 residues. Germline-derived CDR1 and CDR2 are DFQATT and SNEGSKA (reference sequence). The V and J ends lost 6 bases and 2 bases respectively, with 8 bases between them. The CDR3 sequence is CSALGPYNEQFF. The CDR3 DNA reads TGCAGTGCCCTCGGCCCCTACAATGAGCAGTTCTTC.

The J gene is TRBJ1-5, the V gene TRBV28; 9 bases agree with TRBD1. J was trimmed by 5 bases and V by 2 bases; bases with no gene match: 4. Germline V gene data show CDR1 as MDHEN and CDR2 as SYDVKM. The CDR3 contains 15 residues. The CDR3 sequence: CASSLQRDRDQPQHF. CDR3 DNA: TGTGCCAGCAGTTTACAAAGGGACAGGGATCAGCCCCAGCATTTT.

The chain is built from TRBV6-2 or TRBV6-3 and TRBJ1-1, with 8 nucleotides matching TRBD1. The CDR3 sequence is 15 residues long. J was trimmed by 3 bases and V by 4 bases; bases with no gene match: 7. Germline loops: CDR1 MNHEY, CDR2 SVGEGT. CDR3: CASSFLQGVDTEAFF. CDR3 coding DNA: TGTGCCAGCAGTTTTCTACAGGGGGTAGACACTGAAGCTTTCTTT.

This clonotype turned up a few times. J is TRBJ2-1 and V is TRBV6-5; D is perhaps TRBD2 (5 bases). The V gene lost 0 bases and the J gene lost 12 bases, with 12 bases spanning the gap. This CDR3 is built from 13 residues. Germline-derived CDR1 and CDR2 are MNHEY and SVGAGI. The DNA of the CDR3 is TGTGCCAGCAGTTACTCGAGGGTCACCCGGCAGTTCTTC. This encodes CASSYSRVTRQFF.

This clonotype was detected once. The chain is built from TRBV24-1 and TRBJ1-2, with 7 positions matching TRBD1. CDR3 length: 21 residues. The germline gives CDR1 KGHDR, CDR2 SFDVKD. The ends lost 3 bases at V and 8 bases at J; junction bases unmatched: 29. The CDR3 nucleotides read TGTGCCACCAGTGATCTCCGACAGGGTGGGGATCCGGAGATAGGTTTGGGCGGCTACACCTTC. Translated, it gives CATSDLRQGGDPEIGLGGYTF.

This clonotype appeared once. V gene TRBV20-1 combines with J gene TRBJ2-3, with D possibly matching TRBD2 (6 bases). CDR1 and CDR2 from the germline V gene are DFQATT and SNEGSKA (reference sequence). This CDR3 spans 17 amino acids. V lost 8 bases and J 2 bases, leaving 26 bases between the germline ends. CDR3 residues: CSLPDVNRDSLTDTQYF. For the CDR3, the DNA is TGCAGTTTACCTGATGTTAACCGGGACTCGCTCACAGATACGCAGTATTTT.

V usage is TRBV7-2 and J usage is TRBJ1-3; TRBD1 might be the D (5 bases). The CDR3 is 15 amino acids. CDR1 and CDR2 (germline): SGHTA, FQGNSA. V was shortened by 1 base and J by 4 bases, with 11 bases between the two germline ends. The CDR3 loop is CASSLVRGAGNTIYF. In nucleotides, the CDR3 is TGTGCCAGCAGCTTAGTTAGGGGCGCGGGAAACACCATATATTTT.

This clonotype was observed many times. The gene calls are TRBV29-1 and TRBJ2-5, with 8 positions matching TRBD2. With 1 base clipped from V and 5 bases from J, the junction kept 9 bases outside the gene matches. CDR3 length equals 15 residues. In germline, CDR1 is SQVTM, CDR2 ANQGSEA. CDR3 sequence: CSVEGRGGGGETQYF. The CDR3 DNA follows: TGCAGCGTTGAAGGTCGGGGTGGCGGGGGGGAGACCCAGTACTTC.

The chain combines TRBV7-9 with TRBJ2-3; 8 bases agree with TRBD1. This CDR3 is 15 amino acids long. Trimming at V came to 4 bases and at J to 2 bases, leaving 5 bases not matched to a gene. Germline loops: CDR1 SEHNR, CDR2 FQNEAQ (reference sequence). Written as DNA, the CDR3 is TGTGCCAGCAGCTCCAGGGGGCTTCTCACAGATACGCAGTATTTT. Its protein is CASSSRGLLTDTQYF. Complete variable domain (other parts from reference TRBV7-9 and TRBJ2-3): DTGVSQNPRHKITKRGQNVTFRCDPISEHNRLYWYRQTLGQGPEFLTYFQNEAQLEKSRLLSDRFSAERPKGSFSTLEIQRTEQGDSAMYLCASSSRGLLTDTQYFGPGTRLTVL.

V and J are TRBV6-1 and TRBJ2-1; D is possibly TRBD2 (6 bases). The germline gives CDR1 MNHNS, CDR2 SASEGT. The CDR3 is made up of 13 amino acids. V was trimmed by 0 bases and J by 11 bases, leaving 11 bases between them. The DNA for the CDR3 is TGTGCCAGCAGTGAAGCGTCGGGGGTCCAGCAGTTCTTC. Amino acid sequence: CASSEASGVQQFF.

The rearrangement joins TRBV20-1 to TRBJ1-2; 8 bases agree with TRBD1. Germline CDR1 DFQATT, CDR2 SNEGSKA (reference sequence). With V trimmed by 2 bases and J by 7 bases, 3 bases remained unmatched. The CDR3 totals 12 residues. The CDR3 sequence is CSARQGAVGYTF. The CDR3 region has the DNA TGCAGTGCTAGACAGGGGGCTGTTGGCTACACCTTC.

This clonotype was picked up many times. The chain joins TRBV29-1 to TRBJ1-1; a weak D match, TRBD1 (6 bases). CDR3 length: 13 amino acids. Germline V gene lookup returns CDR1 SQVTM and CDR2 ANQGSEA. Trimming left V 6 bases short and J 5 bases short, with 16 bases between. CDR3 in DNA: TGCAGCGTCGGCGTTGGGGGGCGAACTGAAGCTTTCTTT. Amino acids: CSVGVGGRTEAFF. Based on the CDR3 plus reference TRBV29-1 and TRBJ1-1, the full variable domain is SAVISQKPSRDICQRGTSLTIQCQVDSQVTMMFWYRQQPGQSLTLIATANQGSEATYESGFVIDKFPISRPNLTFSTLTVSNMSPEDSSIYLCSVGVGGRTEAFFGQGTRLTVV.

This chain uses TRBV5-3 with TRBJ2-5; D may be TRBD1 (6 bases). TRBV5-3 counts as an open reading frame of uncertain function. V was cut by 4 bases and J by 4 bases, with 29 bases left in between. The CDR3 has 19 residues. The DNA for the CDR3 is TGTGCCAGAAGCCCCCATTTGACCCCGAGGTCAGGGGATCGAGAGACCCAGTACTTC. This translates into CARSPHLTPRSGDRETQYF.

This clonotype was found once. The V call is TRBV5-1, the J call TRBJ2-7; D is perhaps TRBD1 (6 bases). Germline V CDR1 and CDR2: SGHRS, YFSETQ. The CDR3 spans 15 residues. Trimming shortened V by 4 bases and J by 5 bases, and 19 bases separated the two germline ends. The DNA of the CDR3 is TGCGCCAGCAGCCGTTCGGGACATACGAAAGACGAGCAGTACTTC. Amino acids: CASSRSGHTKDEQYF.

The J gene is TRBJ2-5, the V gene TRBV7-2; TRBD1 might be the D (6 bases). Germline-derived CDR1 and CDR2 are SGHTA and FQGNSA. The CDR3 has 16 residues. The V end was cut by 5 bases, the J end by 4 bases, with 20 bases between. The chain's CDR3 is CASSKEQGRAGETQYF. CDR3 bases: TGTGCCAGCAGCAAAGAACAGGGAAGGGCTGGAGAGACCCAGTACTTC.